The entry below gives a single TCR beta chain sequence along with its context. This entry belongs to a study of blood T cell repertoires in COVID-19. Study summary: The samples span acute and convalescent COVID-19 from the United States, Italy and Spain. Sources were T cells, B-cell-depleted T cells, or PBMCs; the material itself was cDNA or gDNA.

This CDR3 has 15 amino acids. The V end lost 0 bases, the J end lost 2 bases, and 9 bases lay between the germline ends. Germline-derived CDR1 and CDR2 are SGDLS and YYNGEE. In the original workflow: Amplification with reference gene primers provided the estimates of nucleated cell counts. Here immunoSEQ multiplex PCR was the method, and the copy in TCRdb shows in-frame clones only, minus some. V, J and clone size are taken as reported in that table, and D and trimming were inferred from the DNA itself. This sample has fewer than 95,000 clones, with about 86% found just once. The TCR was taken from a woman older than 75 with acute or convalescent COVID-19. The rearrangement joins TRBV9 to TRBJ1-3, with D possibly TRBD1 on 5 matching bases. The specimen was peripheral blood. The DNA for the CDR3 is TGTGCCAGCAGCGTAGATTGGGGCACTGGAAACACCATATATTTT. Translated: CASSVDWGTGNTIYF.